This T cell receptor beta chain originates from a study of OX40 agonist ivuxolimab in advanced cancers. Whole-study results and caveats: Fewer expanded clones were found on average in CD4+ than in CD8+ T cells. Clonal expansion in partial responders at 0.1-3.0 mg/kg ranked among the lowest. By week 6 at 0.1 to 3.0 mg/kg, blood CD4+ and CD8+ T cells had expanded clonally.

The CDR3 contains 12 residues. CDR1 is GTSNPN, CDR2 SVGIG, per germline (reference sequence). V was pared by 4 bases and J by 6 bases, with 2 bases of the junction left unmatched. The method was immunoSEQ multiplex PCR; TCRdb's version includes in-frame clones alone and lacks a portion of them. Of under 65,000 clones detected, about 88% appear once; the ten largest clones hold approximately 2.9%. Remarks on this clone: Its cognate antigen is unknown.

Here the sequenced sample was CD4+ or CD8+ T cells sorted from blood, taken in a trial of the OX40 agonist ivuxolimab. The chain joins TRBV30 to TRBJ2-7, with TRBD1 identical over 11 bases. The clonotype comes from an adult with an advanced solid tumor such as melanoma, head and neck, liver or kidney cancer. The CDR3 bases are TGTGCCTGGATCGGACAGGGGGCCGAGCAGTACTTC. Translation gives CAWIGQGAEQYF.